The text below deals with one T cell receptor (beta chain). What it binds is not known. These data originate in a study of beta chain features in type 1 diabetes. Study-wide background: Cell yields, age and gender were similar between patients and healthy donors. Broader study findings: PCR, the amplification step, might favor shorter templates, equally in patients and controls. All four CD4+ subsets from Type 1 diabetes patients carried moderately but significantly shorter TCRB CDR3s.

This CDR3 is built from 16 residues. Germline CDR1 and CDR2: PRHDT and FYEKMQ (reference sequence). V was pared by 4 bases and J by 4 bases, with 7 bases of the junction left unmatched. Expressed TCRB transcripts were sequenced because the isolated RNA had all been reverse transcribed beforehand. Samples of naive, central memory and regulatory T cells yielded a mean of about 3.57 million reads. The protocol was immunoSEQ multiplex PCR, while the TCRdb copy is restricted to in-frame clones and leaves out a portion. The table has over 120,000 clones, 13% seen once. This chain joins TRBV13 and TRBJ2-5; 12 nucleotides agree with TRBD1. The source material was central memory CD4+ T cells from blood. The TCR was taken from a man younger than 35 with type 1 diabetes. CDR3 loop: CASSSGQGARGETQYF. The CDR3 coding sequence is TGTGCCAGCAGCTCGGGACAGGGGGCGAGGGGAGAGACCCAGTACTTC.